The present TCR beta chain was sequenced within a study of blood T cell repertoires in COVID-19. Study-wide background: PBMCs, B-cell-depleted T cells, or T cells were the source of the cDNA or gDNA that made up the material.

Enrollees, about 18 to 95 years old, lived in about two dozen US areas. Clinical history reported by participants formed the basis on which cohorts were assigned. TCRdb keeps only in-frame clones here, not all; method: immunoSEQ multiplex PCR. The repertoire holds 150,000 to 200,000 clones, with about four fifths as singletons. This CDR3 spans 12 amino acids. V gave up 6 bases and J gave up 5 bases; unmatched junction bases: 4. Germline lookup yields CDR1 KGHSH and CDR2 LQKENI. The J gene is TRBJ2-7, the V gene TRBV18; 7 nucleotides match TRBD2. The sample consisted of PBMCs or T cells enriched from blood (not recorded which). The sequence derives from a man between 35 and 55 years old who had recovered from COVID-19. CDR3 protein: CASSSGDHEQYF. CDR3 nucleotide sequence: TGTGCCAGCTCCAGCGGGGACCACGAGCAGTACTTC. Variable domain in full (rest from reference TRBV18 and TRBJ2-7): NAGVMQNPRHLVRRRGQEARLRCSPMKGHSHVYWYRQLPEEGLKFMVYLQKENIIDESGMPKERFSAEFPKEGPSILRIQQVVRGDSAAYFCASSSGDHEQYFGPGTRLTVT.